One sample yielded the 27 T cell receptor beta chains listed below, sequenced in a study of cytomegalovirus exposure and HLA in healthy donors. This table comes from immunoSEQ multiplex PCR, and its TCRdb copy is limited to in-frame clones, with some not included. The sample shows 150,000 to 200,000 clones, roughly 96% of them seen only once. Input material: PBMCs. The receptor source for this set is a woman aged 18 to 35 in good health and CMV-seronegative.

This clone was observed once. The V and J genes are TRBV5-4 and TRBJ2-7; tentative D call: TRBD1 (6 bases). The germline CDR1 and CDR2 sequences are SGHNT and YYREEE (reference sequence). The CDR3 loop spans 12 amino acids. Trimming pared 4 bases from V and 7 bases from J, leaving 12 bases between. CDR3: CASSQDSREQYF. CDR3 coding DNA: TGTGCCAGCAGCCAGGACAGTAGAGAGCAGTACTTC.

The rearrangement links TRBV14 to TRBJ1-3; 8 nucleotides match TRBD1. V trimming: 1 base; J trimming: 1 base; junction bases outside the gene matches: 12. The CDR3 totals 19 residues. CDR1 is SGHDN, CDR2 FVKESK, per germline. The DNA of the CDR3 is TGTGCCAGCAGCCAAGGAGGACAGGGACCCTCTTTTTCTGGAAACACCATATATTTT. This codes for CASSQGGQGPSFSGNTIYF.

This clone showed up just once. The chain joins TRBV11-2 to TRBJ2-1, with 12 bases identical to TRBD2. Germline CDR1 and CDR2: SGHAT and FQNNGV. The CDR3 consists of 15 residues. V was clipped by 5 bases and J by 8 bases; unmatched bases: 7. CDR3 sequence (DNA): TGTGCCAGCAGCAGAGGACTAGCGGGGACCGATGAGCAGTTCTTC. Translating it yields CASSRGLAGTDEQFF.

V gene TRBV27 combines with J gene TRBJ1-2; possible D gene TRBD1, 5 bases. The V end was cut by 6 bases, the J end by 4 bases, with 9 bases between. CDR1 is MNHEY, CDR2 SMNVEV, per germline (reference sequence). The CDR3 is 12 amino acids. The DNA of the CDR3 is TGTGCCAGCAGAGGGGTTGGCTATGGCTACACCTTC. It translates to CASRGVGYGYTF.

This chain connects TRBV4-1 to TRBJ2-1, with TRBD2 matching 8 bases. The CDR3 has 15 amino acids. The ends lost 0 bases at V and 6 bases at J; junction bases unmatched: 4. Germline V gene lookup returns CDR1 MGHRA and CDR2 YSYEKL. The CDR3 DNA reads as TGCGCCAGCAGCCAAGACGGGGGGGCCCCCAATGAGCAGTTCTTC. Amino acids: CASSQDGGAPNEQFF.

This chain uses TRBV11-1 with TRBJ1-1, with D possibly TRBD1 on 6 matching bases. Deletions cut 11 bases from V and 5 bases from J, with 18 bases between. Germline V gene lookup returns CDR1 SGHAT and CDR2 FQDESV (reference sequence). The CDR3 has 13 amino acids. CDR3 DNA sequence: TGTGCCTCAAAAAGGGGGGGGGATACTGAAGCTTTCTTT. Translated: CASKRGGDTEAFF.

The chain combines TRBV6-5 with TRBJ2-7; tentatively, D is TRBD2 (6 bases). CDR3 length: 15 amino acids. V was shortened by 2 bases and J by 0 bases, with 11 bases between the two germline ends. Germline assignment: CDR1 MNHEY and CDR2 SVGAGI. CDR3 sequence: CASSYGRGNSYEQYF. The CDR3 nucleotides are TGTGCCAGCAGTTACGGGCGGGGTAACTCCTACGAGCAGTACTTC.

The J gene is TRBJ1-2, the V gene TRBV5-6, with a possible D match to TRBD1 (5 bases). Germline CDR1 is SGHDT and CDR2 is YYEEEE. V lost 2 bases to trimming and J lost 2 bases, with 10 bases between them. The CDR3 has 14 residues. The DNA for the CDR3 is TGTGCCAGCAGCTTTCAAGGGGTCAACTATGGCTACACCTTC. It specifies CASSFQGVNYGYTF.

This rearrangement joins TRBV5-4 to TRBJ2-5; the match to TRBD1 covers 9 bases. CDR3 length: 13 residues. V was pared by 3 bases and J by 5 bases, with 2 bases of the junction left unmatched. CDR1 SGHNT and CDR2 YYREEE come from the germline V gene (reference sequence). The DNA of the CDR3 is TGTGCCAGCAGCTGGACAGGGGCGGAGACCCAGTACTTC. This encodes CASSWTGAETQYF.

The gene calls are TRBV6-5 and TRBJ1-5; no firm D call. V lost 6 bases and J 2 bases, leaving 11 bases between the germline ends. This CDR3 has 14 residues. Germline V CDR1 and CDR2: MNHEY, SVGAGI. The CDR3 bases are TGTGCCAGCAGACGGGAGAACGGCAATCAGCCCCAGCATTTT. Encoded protein: CASRRENGNQPQHF.

The gene calls are TRBV6-6 and TRBJ2-7; D remains ambiguous. From germline, CDR1 is MNHNY and CDR2 SVGAGI (reference sequence). V lost 0 bases to trimming and J lost 3 bases, with 9 bases between them. CDR3 length equals 14 residues. The CDR3 sequence is CASSYSAVSYEQYF. DNA for the CDR3: TGTGCCAGCAGTTACTCTGCGGTTAGCTACGAGCAGTACTTC.

J is TRBJ1-4 and V is TRBV11-2; a possible D gene is TRBD1 (5 bases). The CDR3 runs 17 residues. Germline values: CDR1 SGHAT, CDR2 FQNNGV. V was cut by 3 bases and J by 6 bases, with 20 bases left in between. This CDR3 reads CASSFWSVGGSDEKLFF. Written as DNA, the CDR3 is TGTGCCAGCAGCTTTTGGTCTGTGGGGGGTTCAGATGAAAAACTGTTTTTT.

A single count supports this clone. The chain joins TRBV30 to TRBJ1-3; TRBD1 agrees at 9 bases. CDR1 is GTSNPN and CDR2 is SVGIG in the germline V gene (reference sequence). CDR3 size: 15 residues. Unmatched junction bases numbered 6, after V lost 2 bases and J lost 4 bases. CDR3 amino acids: CAWSIRQGVGNTIYF. In nucleotides, the CDR3 is TGTGCCTGGAGTATAAGACAGGGGGTCGGAAACACCATATATTTT. The whole variable domain, remainder taken from reference TRBV30 and TRBJ1-3, is SQTIHQWPATLVQPVGSPLSLECTVEGTSNPNLYWYRQAAGRGLQLLFYSVGIGQISSEVPQNLSASRPQDRQFILSSKKLLLSDSGFYLCAWSIRQGVGNTIYFGEGSWLTVV.

The V gene is TRBV30, the J gene TRBJ1-4; D possibly corresponds to TRBD1 (6 bases). The CDR3 sequence is 14 residues long. V was cut by 4 bases and J by 3 bases, with 12 bases left in between. CDR1 is GTSNPN and CDR2 is SVGIG in the germline V gene (reference sequence). DNA of the CDR3: TGTGCCTGGAACCAGGGGTTGGCTAATGAAAAACTGTTTTTT. Translating it yields CAWNQGLANEKLFF.

The gene calls are TRBV11-2 and TRBJ2-2, with 8 bases lining up with TRBD2. In germline, CDR1 is SGHAT, CDR2 FQNNGV. Unmatched junction bases numbered 6, after V lost 4 bases and J lost 5 bases. The CDR3 spans 15 residues. The CDR3 spells CASSSIAGWTGELFF. The CDR3 nucleotides are TGTGCCAGCAGCTCCATAGCGGGGTGGACCGGGGAGCTGTTTTTT.

This clone was seen a handful of times. The DNA of the CDR3 is TGTGCCAGCAGTGGACCTAGCGGGGGACTCTACGAGCAGTACTTC. As protein: CASSGPSGGLYEQYF. The chain couples TRBV28 to TRBJ2-7, with 10 bases identical to TRBD2. Germline V gene sequence: CDR1 MDHEN, CDR2 SYDVKM. Losses at the gene ends were 5 bases for V and 3 bases for J; bases not matched to a gene: 7. The CDR3 contains 15 residues.

This sequence joins TRBV4-2 and TRBJ1-3, with 7 bases fitting TRBD1. The V and J ends lost 1 base and 3 bases, in that order; junction bases with no gene match: 9. Germline V gene lookup returns CDR1 LGHNA and CDR2 YNFKEQ. The CDR3 is made up of 17 amino acids. As DNA, the CDR3 is TGTGCCAGCAGCCAAGCCCCGACAGGGCAGGTTGGAAACACCATATATTTT. Translation gives CASSQAPTGQVGNTIYF.

The chain joins TRBV29-1 to TRBJ2-7, with D possibly TRBD1 on 6 matching bases. Germline-derived CDR1 and CDR2 are SQVTM and ANQGSEA. The CDR3 loop spans 15 amino acids. V was clipped by 4 bases and J by 0 bases, with 16 bases between them. The CDR3 DNA is TGCAGCGTTGCGGGCAGGCTGGACAGCTCCTACGAGCAGTACTTC. Translating it yields CSVAGRLDSSYEQYF.

The chain carries TRBV7-8 and TRBJ1-3; D is unclear. The V end lost 2 bases, the J end lost 0 bases, and 8 bases lay between the germline ends. The CDR3 totals 15 residues. Germline V lookup: CDR1 SGHVS, CDR2 FQNEAQ. The chain's CDR3 is CASSLPGYSGNTIYF. CDR3 DNA: TGTGCCAGCAGCTTACCGGGGTACTCTGGAAACACCATATATTTT.

The chain has TRBV9 and TRBJ2-5; a possible D gene is TRBD2 (5 bases). The CDR3 runs to 13 residues. V was clipped by 3 bases and J by 0 bases, with 6 bases between them. The germline V gene has CDR1 SGDLS and CDR2 YYNGEE. The CDR3 DNA sequence: TGTGCCAGCAGCGCGGGGAACCAAGAGACCCAGTACTTC. This encodes CASSAGNQETQYF.

This rearrangement joins TRBV5-3 to TRBJ1-2; possibly TRBD1 for D (6 bases). TRBV5-3 is an ORF for which the function is uncertain. V dropped 4 bases and J dropped 2 bases, with 12 bases sitting between them. The CDR3 contains 14 residues. The CDR3 protein is CARSVDSSNYGYTF. CDR3 bases: TGTGCCAGAAGCGTGGACAGTTCAAACTATGGCTACACCTTC.

The V and J genes are TRBV4-3 and TRBJ1-6; possibly TRBD1 for D (5 bases). Germline V lookup: CDR1 LGHNA, CDR2 YSLEER. Trimming took off 6 bases at V and 5 bases at J, with 17 bases between the two ends. The CDR3 has 16 residues. This CDR3 is CASRDSGTLDNSPLHF. The CDR3 DNA reads as TGCGCCAGCAGGGACTCCGGGACTCTAGATAATTCACCCCTCCACTTT.

The chain has TRBV27 and TRBJ2-2; 7 bases map to TRBD2. Per the germline V gene, CDR1 is MNHEY and CDR2 is SMNVEV (reference sequence). The CDR3 has 17 amino acids. With V trimmed by 5 bases and J by 3 bases, 12 bases remained unmatched. Written as DNA, the CDR3 is TGTGCCAGCAGTCCCTGGGGAGGGGTAACGGACACCGGGGAGCTGTTTTTT. Encoded protein: CASSPWGGVTDTGELFF.

The CDR3 nucleotides read TGTGCCGGACAGGGGGAGCCCTACGAGCAGTACTTC. Translation: CAGQGEPYEQYF. This sequence joins TRBV30 and TRBJ2-7, with 10 bases fitting TRBD1. Germline V lookup: CDR1 GTSNPN, CDR2 SVGIG (reference sequence). The CDR3 contains 12 residues. With V trimmed by 8 bases and J by 2 bases, 3 bases remained unmatched.

This chain uses TRBV6-5 with TRBJ1-5; 8 nucleotides line up with TRBD1. V lost 5 bases and J lost 7; bases outside the gene matches: 7. Germline CDR1 is MNHEY and CDR2 is SVGAGI. The CDR3 length is 14 residues. The CDR3 loop reads CASSPQDRAQPQHF. CDR3 bases: TGTGCCAGCAGTCCCCAGGACAGGGCCCAGCCCCAGCATTTT.

J is TRBJ1-2 and V is TRBV29-1; weak D call: TRBD1 (6 bases). This CDR3 region has 15 residues. Per the germline V gene, CDR1 is SQVTM and CDR2 is ANQGSEA. Trimming removed 0 bases at V and 7 bases at J, with 18 bases between. In DNA form, the CDR3 reads TGCAGCGTTGAAGATCTTGAATACAGGGTCAGTGGCTACACCTTC. It translates to CSVEDLEYRVSGYTF.

This sequence joins TRBV5-1 and TRBJ2-7; 7 nucleotides line up with TRBD1. Germline-derived CDR1 and CDR2 are SGHRS and YFSETQ. The CDR3 length is 15 residues. V was pared by 0 bases and J by 4 bases, with 7 bases of the junction left unmatched. The CDR3 spells CASSLATGLGYEQYF. For the CDR3, the DNA is TGCGCCAGCAGCTTGGCGACAGGGTTAGGGTACGAGCAGTACTTC. Looking up the rest from reference TRBV5-1 and TRBJ2-7 gives the full variable domain: KAGVTQTPRYLIKTRGQQVTLSCSPISGHRSVSWYQQTPGQGLQFLFEYFSETQRNKGNFPGRFSGRQFSNSRSEMNVSTLELGDSALYLCASSLATGLGYEQYFGPGTRLTVT.